This T cell receptor beta chain was identified during a study of beta chain features in type 1 diabetes (dated by TCRdb to 2016 to 2018). Background for the entire study: Mean age, gender distribution, total cell number and subset yield were not different between patients and healthy donors. The study compared TCRB repertoires of sorted circulating CD4+ T cell subsets between recently diagnosed type 1 diabetes patients and matched healthy donors. A total of 100 million to 140 million sorted cells were examined across all samples, and the number of cells per subset was strongly correlated with RNA yield. Regulatory and stem cell-like memory subsets were obtained from only 8 patients and roughly 8 healthy donors, while naive and central memory subsets were obtained from all 30 or so donors. The research as a whole found: Because cDNA rather than genomic DNA was sequenced, highly expressing activated cells could have been over-represented, although no difference in activation and CD3 levels was found between groups. Fewer insertions and more nucleotide deletions at VDJ recombination sites were observed in patients with type 1 diabetes, implying thymic rearrangement abnormalities. PCR might favor shorter templates, but patient and control samples were amplified and corrected together, so any skew would affect both groups equally. A moderate but significant shortening of TCRB CDR3 length was observed in type 1 diabetes patients in all four CD4+ subsets. The naive, central memory and regulatory TCRB repertoires appeared to resemble one another more closely among patients than among healthy donors. HLA sub-analyses involved small numbers of individuals, so any influence of HLA type on TCRB rearrangement remained unresolved.

The entire amount of isolated RNA was reverse transcribed using the High Capacity cDNA Reverse Transcription Kit, so the sequenced TCRB transcripts were expressed ones. Deep immunoSEQ sequencing was performed on naive, central memory and regulatory T cell samples, with an average of roughly 3.3 million total reads per sample. Sorted cells were lysed in RLT buffer, and RNA was extracted using DNase-treated RNeasy Micro or Mini kits according to cell number. Each cell subset was processed separately to prevent cross-contamination, with patient and healthy donor samples processed together. Using the immunoSEQ multiplex PCR, TCRB sequences were amplified from cDNA into 87-bp fragments spanning the CDR3 region. Sequencing of the amplicons was done on the Illumina HiSeq platform. The authors' pipeline ran thus. PCR bias was corrected computationally using synthetic template baselines, and reads within Hamming distance 2 were collapsed, with unmergeable singletons discarded. Reads were aligned against IMGT to assign V, D and J genes, CDR3 length and insertions or deletions at six rearrangement sites. Within each subset, clonotype counts were normalized to sorted cell number, and only after that were true diversity and Gini coefficients computed with the tcR R package. The overlap coefficient, calculated on TCRB nucleotide sequences, was used to quantify repertoire sharing. Out-of-frame TCRB sequences from naive cells were analyzed as a proxy for the pre-selection repertoire. The immuneACCESS repertoire file appears here via TCRdb, limited to in-frame rearrangements. These files lack a portion of the clones; in checked studies, under half of the deficit traces to unresolved V genes, and the cause of the others is not known. V, J and clone size are taken as reported in that table, and D and trimming were inferred from the DNA itself. The sample includes about 650,000 clones, with under 15% observed a single time. The top ten clones comprise around 0.12% of the sample.

Counted from cysteine to phenylalanine, this CDR3 has 14 amino acids. The read is trimmed to its CDR3 DNA, 42 bases read in frame from base 1. Trimming takes 4 bases off V and 3 bases off J; junction bases not matched to a gene: 5. CDR1 is given as MNHEY and CDR2 as SVGAGI, both from the germline V gene. Note on this clone: The antigen this receptor binds is unknown. There are no base qualities to consult, and no much larger clone falls within one base. The same CDR3 arises from other DNA sequences in this sample as well.

Each donor gave one peripheral blood draw, approximately 100 mL on average, collected into heparinised tubes. A BD FACSAria II and a panel including CD45RO, CCR7, CD25, CD127, CD95 and CD27 were used to sort naive, central memory, regulatory and stem cell-like memory CD4+ T cells. A purity above 98% was achieved for all sorted populations. Right away, PBMCs were isolated by Lymphoprep density gradient centrifugation and were stained directly, with no culture step. So that batch effects would be minimized, each experiment stained and sorted samples in pairs, pairing one healthy donor with one patient.

The receptor chain draws on TRBV6-5 and TRBJ2-7, and TRBD1 matches 8 of the central bases. The source material was naive CD4+ T cells from blood. Interpreted using the paper, the cell subset or site label stands for: true naive CD4+ T cells. This clonotype was sampled from a man aged 30 to 45 with type 1 diabetes. The CDR3: CASSSGQGLYEQYF. The sequenced DNA: TGTGCCAGCAGTTCCGGACAGGGACTCTACGAGCAGTACTTC.